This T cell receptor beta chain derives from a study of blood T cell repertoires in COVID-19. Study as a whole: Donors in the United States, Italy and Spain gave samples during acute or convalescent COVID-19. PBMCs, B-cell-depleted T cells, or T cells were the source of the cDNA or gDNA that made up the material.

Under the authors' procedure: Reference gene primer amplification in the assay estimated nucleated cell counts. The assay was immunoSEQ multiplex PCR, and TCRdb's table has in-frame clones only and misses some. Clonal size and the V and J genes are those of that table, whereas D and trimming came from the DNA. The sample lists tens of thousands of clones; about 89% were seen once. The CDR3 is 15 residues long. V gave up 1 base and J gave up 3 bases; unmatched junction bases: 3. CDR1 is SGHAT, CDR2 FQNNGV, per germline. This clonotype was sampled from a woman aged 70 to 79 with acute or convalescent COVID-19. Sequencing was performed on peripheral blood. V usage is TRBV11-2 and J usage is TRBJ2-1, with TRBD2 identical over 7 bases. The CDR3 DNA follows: TGTGCCAGCAGCTTAGGGACGGGAGGCTACAATGAGCAGTTCTTC. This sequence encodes CASSLGTGGYNEQFF. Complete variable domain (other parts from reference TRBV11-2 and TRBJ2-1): EAGVAQSPRYKIIEKRQSVAFWCNPISGHATLYWYQQILGQGPKLLIQFQNNGVVDDSQLPKDRFSAERLKGVDSTLKIQPAKLEDSAVYLCASSLGTGGYNEQFFGPGTRLTVL.